A single sample is the source of the 17 T cell receptor beta chains below, sequenced in a study of identical twins. One entry per CDR3 protein results from TCRdb running MiXCR on the 5' RACE reads. The sample gives about 900,000 distinct CDR3 sequences, 9% to 15% of which show up once; around 1.5% is in the top ten. This same sample was also taken into another study, of yellow fever vaccine responses in identical twins.

Sequencing used PBMCs. These TCRs come from a woman younger than 35 in good health.

The sample holds a few counts of this clonotype. This sequence joins TRBV12-3 or TRBV12-4 and TRBJ2-7, with TRBD1 matching 8 bases. J gave up 8 bases and V 6 bases, and 15 bases lay outside the gene matches. CDR3 length: 15 residues. The chain's CDR3 is CASSGLGQGNSQQYF. The CDR3 DNA reads TGTGCCAGCAGCGGATTAGGACAGGGCAATTCGCAGCAGTACTTC.

This clonotype was picked up a small number of times. CDR3 in amino acids: CASSASGVEQYF. DNA for the CDR3: TGTGCCAGCAGCGCCTCGGGGGTCGAGCAGTACTTC. The V call is TRBV7-9, the J call TRBJ2-7, with a weak D call TRBD2 (6 bases). Germline values: CDR1 SEHNR, CDR2 FQNEAQ (reference sequence). This CDR3 contains 12 residues. V was shortened by 5 bases and J by 6 bases, with 11 bases between the two germline ends. Using reference TRBV7-9 and TRBJ2-7 for the parts outside the CDR3, the full variable domain is DTGVSQNPRHKITKRGQNVTFRCDPISEHNRLYWYRQTLGQGPEFLTYFQNEAQLEKSRLLSDRFSAERPKGSFSTLEIQRTEQGDSAMYLCASSASGVEQYFGPGTRLTVT.

The table lists this clonotype with a few counts. The V and J genes are TRBV27 and TRBJ2-5, with 11 nucleotides matching TRBD2. Germline CDR1 and CDR2: MNHEY and SMNVEV (reference sequence). There are 15 residues in the CDR3. V lost 6 bases to trimming and J lost 4 bases; unmatched junction nucleotides: 7. The CDR3 spells CASSPRLAGGETQYF. In DNA, the CDR3 is TGTGCCAGCAGCCCAAGGCTAGCGGGAGGAGAGACCCAGTACTTC.

This clonotype was seen more than once but under ten times. This chain joins TRBV27 and TRBJ2-5, with 10 bases aligning to TRBD1. Germline lookup yields CDR1 MNHEY and CDR2 SMNVEV (reference sequence). After removal of 6 bases from V and 5 bases from J, the junction contained 6 bases not matched to a gene. The CDR3 spans 14 residues. The CDR3 loop is CASSRDRGWETQYF. The CDR3 bases are TGTGCCAGCAGCCGGGACAGGGGATGGGAGACCCAGTACTTC.

In this sample, this clonotype turned up a few times. The chain uses TRBV20-1 and TRBJ1-4, with D possibly being TRBD1 (5 bases). V dropped 3 bases and J dropped 8 bases, with 10 bases sitting between them. In germline, CDR1 is DFQATT, CDR2 SNEGSKA (reference sequence). The CDR3 length is 12 residues. The CDR3 loop reads CSAREQAEKLFF. The CDR3 nucleotides are TGCAGTGCTAGGGAACAGGCGGAAAAACTGTTTTTT.

The chain employs TRBV5-1 and TRBJ2-7, with D possibly being TRBD1 (6 bases). The V gene's germline CDR1 is SGHRS and CDR2 YFSETQ. With 6 bases removed from V and 0 bases from J, the gap between germline ends came to 13 bases. The CDR3 contains 14 residues. Here the CDR3 reads CASKKTGSSYEQYF. For the CDR3, the DNA is TGCGCCAGCAAGAAGACAGGAAGCTCCTACGAGCAGTACTTC. Full variable domain (rest looked up from reference TRBV5-1 and TRBJ2-7): KAGVTQTPRYLIKTRGQQVTLSCSPISGHRSVSWYQQTPGQGLQFLFEYFSETQRNKGNFPGRFSGRQFSNSRSEMNVSTLELGDSALYLCASKKTGSSYEQYFGPGTRLTVT.

CDR3 amino acids: CASSYREAGANVLTF. In nucleotides, the CDR3 is TGTGCCAGCAGTTACAGGGAGGCCGGGGCCAACGTCCTGACTTTC. The V and J genes are TRBV6-2 or TRBV6-3 and TRBJ2-6; tentative D call: TRBD2 (6 bases). This CDR3 contains 15 residues. Trimming stripped 2 bases from V and 4 bases from J, with 9 bases between. Germline CDR1 is MNHEY and CDR2 is SVGEGT.

In this sample, this clonotype turned up a few times. The CDR3 loop is CASSRQGHGAGGGGANVLTF. Written as DNA, the CDR3 is TGCGCCAGCAGCCGTCAGGGGCATGGAGCGGGAGGAGGTGGGGCCAACGTCCTGACTTTC. The chain links TRBV4-1 to TRBJ2-6; 9 positions agree with TRBD2. Germline CDR1 and CDR2: MGHRA and YSYEKL. CDR3 length equals 20 residues. Germline trimming cut 4 bases from V and 3 bases from J; bases unmatched to any gene: 16.

This clonotype was seen more than once but under ten times. CDR3 sequence reads: CSAPGNSEQFF. CDR3 coding DNA: TGCAGTGCCCCCGGCAACTCTGAGCAGTTCTTC. The chain is built from TRBV20-1 and TRBJ2-1; no firm D call. Between the trimmed V and J ends, which lost 6 bases and 9 bases, there was a span of 12 bases. Germline loops: CDR1 DFQATT, CDR2 SNEGSKA (reference sequence). The CDR3 runs to 11 residues.

The chain has TRBV4-2 and TRBJ2-7, with 7 bases that match TRBD2. CDR3 size: 16 residues. Germline assignment: CDR1 LGHNA and CDR2 YNFKEQ. The ends lost 1 base at V and 5 bases at J; junction bases unmatched: 11. CDR3: CASSQGHTLSGNEQYF. CDR3 coding DNA: TGTGCCAGCAGCCAAGGACACACGCTAAGCGGGAACGAGCAGTACTTC.

CDR3 DNA sequence: TGTGCCAGCAGTTTGGGAAGCGGGGGCTACGAGCAGTACTTC. Its translation is CASSLGSGGYEQYF. The rearrangement uses TRBV27 and TRBJ2-7, with 8 positions matching TRBD2. Germline values: CDR1 MNHEY, CDR2 SMNVEV (reference sequence). V was clipped by 3 bases and J by 3 bases; unmatched bases: 4. CDR3 length equals 14 residues.

This clonotype was found a few times. The chain is built from TRBV5-1 and TRBJ2-5, with TRBD1 matching 8 bases. The V gene end was trimmed by 1 base and the J gene end by 5 bases; junction bases not matched to a gene: 7. Germline CDR1 SGHRS, CDR2 YFSETQ. This CDR3 has 15 amino acids. The CDR3 nucleotides are TGCGCCAGCAGCTTGATGCCAGGGGGCTATGAGACCCAGTACTTC. It is translated as CASSLMPGGYETQYF.

In this sample, this clonotype turned up many times. The rearrangement uses TRBV20-1 and TRBJ1-1; 11 nucleotides line up with TRBD1. Germline V gives CDR1 DFQATT, CDR2 SNEGSKA (reference sequence). The CDR3 is made up of 16 amino acids. V lost 2 bases and J lost 4; bases outside the gene matches: 9. CDR3 nucleotide sequence: TGCAGTGCTAGACGTGGACAGGGGGCGATTTTCACTGAAGCTTTCTTT. It yields the protein CSARRGQGAIFTEAFF.

This clonotype was observed a few times. The chain couples TRBV5-1 to TRBJ2-3; D is unresolved. Looked up from germline, CDR1 is SGHRS and CDR2 is YFSETQ. V was shortened by 6 bases and J by 0 bases, with 11 bases between the two germline ends. The CDR3 sequence is 14 residues long. For the CDR3, the DNA is TGCGCCAGCAATCAATACTCTAGCACAGATACGCAGTATTTT. This gives the protein CASNQYSSTDTQYF.

The sample holds many counts of this clonotype. The V gene is TRBV28, the J gene TRBJ2-7; 14 bases are a match to TRBD2. Per the germline V gene, CDR1 is MDHEN and CDR2 is SYDVKM. This CDR3 is built from 17 residues. V shed 0 bases, J shed 3 bases, and the junction held 4 bases outside the gene matches. The CDR3 here is CASSLWGLAGVDYEQYF. The CDR3 DNA reads as TGTGCCAGCAGTTTATGGGGACTAGCGGGAGTGGACTACGAGCAGTACTTC.

In its sample, this clonotype was seen a few times. V and J are TRBV20-1 and TRBJ1-6; TRBD1 might be the D (5 bases). CDR3 length: 15 residues. V lost 6 bases and J lost 4, with 16 bases in between. Germline loops: CDR1 DFQATT, CDR2 SNEGSKA (reference sequence). The CDR3 protein is CSAPPAGAYNSPLHF. CDR3 DNA: TGCAGTGCGCCGCCCGCCGGGGCTTATAATTCACCCCTCCACTTT.

This clonotype was detected many times. V usage is TRBV14 and J usage is TRBJ1-4, with D possibly matching TRBD1 (6 bases). The CDR3 has 15 residues. Per the germline V gene, CDR1 is SGHDN and CDR2 is FVKESK. V lost 0 bases to trimming and J lost 14 bases, with 19 bases between them. Here the CDR3 reads CASSQDLGSQGRLFF. CDR3 DNA: TGTGCCAGCAGCCAAGATCTGGGGTCCCAGGGGAGGCTGTTTTTT.